Included here is one T cell receptor (beta chain) sequence, with context. This clone has a handful of counts. The antigen this receptor binds is unknown. Within one base of it there is no much larger clone, and no base qualities were kept. For TCR beta library preparation, roughly 2 micrograms of genomic DNA were extracted from the cryopreserved PBMCs. Longitudinal blood samples from CLL patients receiving ibrutinib monotherapy were subjected to high-throughput TCR beta sequencing. The patients took part in an open-label, single-center phase 2 trial of ibrutinib monotherapy. There are 19 amino acids in the CDR3, from cysteine to phenylalanine inclusive. Of all the DNA, just the CDR3 is kept, 57 bases in frame from base 1. The germline V gene (reference sequence) yields LNHNV for CDR1 and YYDKDF for CDR2. Germline trimming: 1 base from V, 3 bases from J; junction bases outside gene matches: 14. On a MiSeq, deep resolution sequencing aimed for a depth between 1 in 1 million and 1 in 200,000 T cells, with each clonotype covered about 9.2x on average. The immunoSEQ hsTCRB Kit was used to generate TCR beta libraries. The authors processed their data as follows. The data were analyzed with ImmunoSEQ Analyzer and ImmunoSEQ Data Assistant, and V, D and J gene assignments followed IMGT definitions. Clonality, which ranges from 0 to 1, was calculated by subtracting the normalized Shannon entropy of productive rearrangement frequencies from one. Only overrepresented clonotypes making up at least 0.05% of each patient's repertoire were included in the public clonotype analysis. More than ten age-matched healthy donor repertoires from immuneACCESS were used as controls for clonality. In its TCRdb copy, this immuneACCESS table keeps in-frame sequences only and misses some clones. Where compared with another copy, unresolved V genes explain less than half of these, and the others have no known cause. The D gene and trimming were derived from the DNA, and the V and J assignments and clone size from that table. The sample contains approximately 320,000 clones, roughly 70% of them found a single time. Approximately 6% of the sample is held by the ten biggest clonotypes.

The data derive from a study of cytotoxic CD8 clonotypes in ibrutinib-treated CLL (dated by TCRdb to the early 2020s). Concerning the study at large: The cohort had around twelve relapsed/refractory and more than 14 treatment-naive patients; 17 to 18 were IGHV unmutated. Partial responses were observed in approximately 24 patients and complete responses in 2; after a median follow-up of around 68 months, remission was maintained in approximately 14 patients and progression was observed in about twelve. Response samples were obtained after a median of about 13 months of treatment, with a range of about 6 to 40 months. Samples averaged approximately 260,000 productive templates and some 91,000 productive rearrangements. Longitudinal samples were obtainable from about 30% of the roughly 90 participants in the trial. Cryopreserved peripheral blood mononuclear cells were collected before treatment, at response, and at either disease progression or sustained remission. Every sample from remission and from progressive disease was obtained while the patients were still on ibrutinib. General conclusions and limits of the study: Baseline clonality exceeded that of age-matched healthy donors and correlated strongly with circulating CD8+ T-cell counts. Public clonotypes were rare and either shrank or stayed stable during treatment, and the rise in clonality at ibrutinib response reflected expansion of private clonotypes. Clonality rose at ibrutinib response, remained stable during sustained remission, and dropped back toward baseline at progression. Sampling times were not matched between patients in sustained remission and patients whose disease was progressing, and lymph node repertoires were not examined.

This TCR came from a human donor with chronic lymphocytic leukemia. The rearrangement joined TRBV15 to TRBJ1-5; 8 of the junction bases match TRBD1. The sequenced sample was PBMCs, obtained after 36 months of ibrutinib treatment. This receptor has the CDR3 CATSRVPSRYRGNNQPQHF. At the DNA level, the sequence is TGTGCCACCAGCAGAGTTCCCTCTCGTTACAGGGGGAACAATCAGCCCCAGCATTTT.